Each of the 4 T cell receptor beta chains below was sequenced from the same sample in a study of cytomegalovirus exposure and HLA in healthy donors. PCR used 60 Vbeta primers and 13 Jbeta primers. Measured with immunoSEQ multiplex PCR; TCRdb has only the in-frame clones, and not every one. The repertoire has 100,000 to 150,000 clones, 80% of them found once; the top ten carry 3% to 4%. Specimen: PBMCs. All receptors derive from a woman in her thirties or forties in good health and CMV-seronegative.

V is TRBV5-4 and J is TRBJ2-3; 8 nucleotides agree with TRBD2. This CDR3 contains 15 residues. Germline V gene data show CDR1 as SGHNT and CDR2 as YYREEE (reference sequence). The V and J ends lost 2 bases and 0 bases, in that order; junction bases with no gene match: 2. The CDR3 loop is CASSFSGASTDTQYF. DNA for the CDR3: TGTGCCAGCAGCTTTAGCGGGGCGAGCACAGATACGCAGTATTTT.

J is TRBJ2-1 and V is TRBV4-3; 12 bases are a match to TRBD2. The CDR3 consists of 21 residues. CDR1 and CDR2 (germline): LGHNA, YSLEER. The junction had 12 bases not matched to a gene; V was cut back by 0 bases and J by 0 bases. DNA of the CDR3: TGCGCCAGCAGCCAAGAAGGAGGACTAGCGGGGTCTCTTAGCTCCTACAATGAGCAGTTCTTC. Translation gives CASSQEGGLAGSLSSYNEQFF.

V and J are TRBV9 and TRBJ1-4; tentatively, D is TRBD1 (5 bases). Germline CDR1 SGDLS, CDR2 YYNGEE. The CDR3 contains 15 residues. The ends were cut back, 4 bases at V and 3 bases at J, with 13 bases in the middle. CDR3 protein: CASSPHAGSNEKLFF. DNA for the CDR3: TGTGCCAGCAGCCCCCACGCAGGGTCTAATGAAAAACTGTTTTTT.

This sequence joins TRBV4-1 and TRBJ2-6; 7 positions match TRBD2. Germline values: CDR1 MGHRA, CDR2 YSYEKL. V was clipped by 2 bases and J by 0 bases; unmatched bases: 10. The CDR3 totals 19 residues. The CDR3 reads CASSQMGGVVTSGANVLTF. In DNA form, the CDR3 reads TGCGCCAGCAGCCAAATGGGGGGGGTCGTGACCTCTGGGGCCAACGTCCTGACTTTC.